This T cell receptor (beta chain) was sequenced during a study of type 1 regulatory T cells. Turning to this clonotype: The antigen is not known.

Study-level points and caveats: Compared with non-Tr1 cells, Tr1 cells showed a narrower TCR repertoire.

TCRdb passed the reads through MiXCR, listing each CDR3 protein once. The sample includes tens of thousands of distinct CDR3 sequences, around 62% of them seen just once. From germline, CDR1 is SNHLY and CDR2 FYNNEI. The CDR3 totals 13 residues. V dropped 6 bases and J dropped 7 bases, with 16 bases sitting between them. Input material: cultured non-Tr1 T cells, either the whole culture or a sorted T cell fraction (not recorded which). J is TRBJ2-7 and V is TRBV2, with D possibly being TRBD2 (5 bases). The receptor's source is a human donor in good health. CDR3 residues: CASSITRDAEQYF. CDR3 DNA: TGTGCCAGCAGCATCACTAGAGATGCGGAGCAGTACTTC.